This TCR beta chain was found in a study of CD8 T cells in Susac syndrome. TCR beta sequencing covered blood CD8+ and CD4+ T cells. Reverse transcription of roughly 0.5 to 1 ug RNA was performed with random hexamers. TCRdb used MiXCR to reprocess the immunoSEQ multiplex PCR reads, holding one entry per CDR3 protein. This table holds some 120,000 distinct CDR3 sequences, around 94% found once. CDR1 SGHRS and CDR2 YFSETQ come from the germline V gene. The V and J ends lost 3 bases and 2 bases respectively, with 11 bases between them. This CDR3 region has 14 residues. Sequences were obtained from CD4+ T cells from PBMCs. The rearrangement links TRBV5-1 to TRBJ1-1; D call uncertain. The clonotype originates from a human donor in good health. The CDR3 sequence: CASSSGGGNTEAFF. DNA of the CDR3: TGCGCCAGCAGCTCTGGAGGAGGTAACACTGAAGCTTTCTTT.